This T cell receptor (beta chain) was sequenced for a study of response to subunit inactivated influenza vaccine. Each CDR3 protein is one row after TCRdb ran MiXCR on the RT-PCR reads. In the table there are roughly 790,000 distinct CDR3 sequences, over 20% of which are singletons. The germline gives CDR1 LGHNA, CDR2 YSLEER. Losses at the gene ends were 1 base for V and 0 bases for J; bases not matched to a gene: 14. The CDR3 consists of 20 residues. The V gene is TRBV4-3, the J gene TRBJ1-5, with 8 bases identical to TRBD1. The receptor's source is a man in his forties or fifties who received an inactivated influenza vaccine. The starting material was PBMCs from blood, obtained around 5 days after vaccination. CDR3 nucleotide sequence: TGCGCCAGCAGCCAAGGGTGGCAGGGGGCTCAATTTTCTAGCAATCAGCCCCAGCATTTT. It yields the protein CASSQGWQGAQFSSNQPQHF.